Listed here are 17 T cell receptor beta chains from one sample, sequenced in a study of cytomegalovirus exposure and HLA in healthy donors. The PCR made use of 60 Vbeta and 13 Jbeta primers. Repertoires were generated with immunoSEQ multiplex PCR, while TCRdb's copy carries only in-frame clones and drops some. The data hold roughly 150,000 clones, with roughly 80% observed a single time. Sequenced: PBMCs. The receptors shown here come from a man aged 30-40 years in good health and CMV-seronegative.

The rearrangement uses TRBV5-4 and TRBJ2-1, with 10 bases identical to TRBD1. CDR1 and CDR2 (germline): SGHNT, YYREEE (reference sequence). The trim removed 4 bases at V and 4 bases at J, leaving 5 bases unmatched. This CDR3 spans 15 amino acids. CDR3 protein: CASSPQDRGYNEQFF. The CDR3, as DNA: TGTGCCAGCAGCCCCCAGGACAGGGGGTACAATGAGCAGTTCTTC.

V gene TRBV11-3 combines with J gene TRBJ1-1; 9 bases are shared with TRBD1. The CDR3 has 16 residues. J gave up 0 bases and V 5 bases, and 7 bases lay outside the gene matches. CDR1 and CDR2 (germline): SGHNT, YENEEA. CDR3 residues: CASSDRDREMNTEAFF. The CDR3 DNA follows: TGTGCCAGCAGCGACCGGGACAGGGAAATGAACACTGAAGCTTTCTTT.

The J gene is TRBJ2-2, the V gene TRBV21-1; no DNA check was done on the table's D call, TRBD2. TRBV21-1 is an annotated pseudogene. The CDR3 has 19 residues. CDR3 bases: TGTGCCAGCAGTTCGGCCCCCCCGGGGTCCGACGCGCACACCGGGGAGCTGTTTTTT. Protein sequence: CASSSAPPGSDAHTGELFF.

Only a few counts were recorded for this clone. The CDR3 sequence is CASRERGDYGYTF. The CDR3 DNA follows: TGTGCCAGTAGGGAGAGAGGAGACTATGGCTACACCTTC. The chain has TRBV19 and TRBJ1-2; no definite D call. Trimming left V 6 bases short and J 3 bases short, with 11 bases between. The CDR3 is 13 residues long. Germline V gives CDR1 LNHDA, CDR2 SQIVND (reference sequence).

The J gene is TRBJ2-4, the V gene TRBV6-4; 7 positions match TRBD2. There are 12 residues in the CDR3. From germline, CDR1 is MRHNA and CDR2 SNTAGT. After removal of 2 bases from V and 11 bases from J, the junction contained 3 bases not matched to a gene. CDR3 loop: CASSDGGGVQYF. CDR3 nucleotides: TGTGCCAGCAGTGACGGGGGAGGGGTTCAGTACTTC.

This chain joins TRBV19 and TRBJ2-7, with a tentative D call TRBD1 (5 bases). The CDR3 covers 12 residues. The germline CDR1 and CDR2 sequences are LNHDA and SQIVND (reference sequence). Trimming shortened V by 7 bases and J by 3 bases, and 10 bases separated the two germline ends. CDR3 protein: CASKSGNYEQYF. CDR3 nucleotide sequence: TGTGCCAGTAAGTCAGGGAACTACGAGCAGTACTTC.

The chain links TRBV19 to TRBJ1-1, with 7 nucleotides matching TRBD1. Looked up from germline, CDR1 is LNHDA and CDR2 is SQIVND (reference sequence). The CDR3 runs 14 residues. J lost 6 bases, V lost 4 bases, and 8 bases had no gene match. The CDR3 region is CASSTDRAVAEAFF. In DNA form, the CDR3 reads TGTGCCAGTAGTACCGACAGGGCTGTCGCTGAAGCTTTCTTT.

This chain links TRBV15 with TRBJ2-7; tentatively, D is TRBD1 (7 bases). Looked up from germline, CDR1 is LNHNV and CDR2 is YYDKDF (reference sequence). Deletions cut 0 bases from V and 4 bases from J, with 13 bases between. The CDR3 has 15 residues. CDR3 in amino acids: CATSREWAGGYEQYF. The CDR3 region has the DNA TGTGCCACCAGCAGAGAGTGGGCAGGGGGGTACGAGCAGTACTTC.

The CDR3 coding sequence is TGTGCCAGCTCATTCGTATCCCGGGGGACTTCCTACGAGCAGTACTTC. This gives the protein CASSFVSRGTSYEQYF. The chain is built from TRBV18 and TRBJ2-7; TRBD2 is a possible D gene (6 bases). This CDR3 comprises 16 residues. Germline V gene data show CDR1 as KGHSH and CDR2 as LQKENI. Deletions cut 5 bases from V and 1 base from J, with 18 bases between. Combining the CDR3 with reference TRBV18 and TRBJ2-7 gives the whole variable domain NAGVMQNPRHLVRRRGQEARLRCSPMKGHSHVYWYRQLPEEGLKFMVYLQKENIIDESGMPKERFSAEFPKEGPSILRIQQVVRGDSAAYFCASSFVSRGTSYEQYFGPGTRLTVT.

The J gene is TRBJ1-5, the V gene TRBV6-1; D remains ambiguous. V lost 2 bases, J lost 5 bases, and 13 bases lay in between. CDR1 and CDR2 from the germline V gene are MNHNS and SASEGT. CDR3 size: 15 residues. The CDR3 is CASSERRASDQPQHF. As DNA, the CDR3 is TGTGCCAGCAGTGAAAGGAGGGCGAGCGATCAGCCCCAGCATTTT.

Remarks on this clone: Other DNA sequences in this sample translate to the same CDR3. The genes are TRBV19 and TRBJ1-4; no firm D call. Germline CDR1 reads LNHDA; CDR2 reads SQIVND (reference sequence). Trimming took 10 bases from V and 8 from J, leaving 11 bases between them. The CDR3 loop spans 11 amino acids. The DNA for the CDR3 is TGTGCCACGTCGACTGGAGAAAAACTGTTTTTT. Translation gives CATSTGEKLFF. Full variable domain (rest looked up from reference TRBV19 and TRBJ1-4): DGGITQSPKYLFRKEGQNVTLSCEQNLNHDAMYWYRQDPGQGLRLIYYSQIVNDFQKGDIAEGYSVSREKKESFPLTVTSAQKNPTAFYLCATSTGEKLFFGSGTQLSVL.

This chain links TRBV14 with TRBJ2-5; D gene ambiguous. V lost 4 bases and J 5 bases, leaving 14 bases between the germline ends. Per germline, CDR1 SGHDN and CDR2 FVKESK. The length of the CDR3 is 14 residues. CDR3: CASSRLEVRETQYF. As DNA, the CDR3 is TGTGCCAGCAGCCGTCTAGAGGTGAGGGAGACCCAGTACTTC.

V usage is TRBV5-1 and J usage is TRBJ2-1; 10 nucleotides match TRBD2. The CDR3 contains 17 residues. Germline loops: CDR1 SGHRS, CDR2 YFSETQ. The V gene end was trimmed by 0 bases and the J gene end by 4 bases; junction bases not matched to a gene: 7. CDR3 amino acids: CASSLGSGGLLYNEQFF. CDR3 in DNA: TGCGCCAGCAGCTTGGGTAGCGGGGGGCTCTTGTACAATGAGCAGTTCTTC.

This sequence joins TRBV6-6 and TRBJ2-7, with D maybe TRBD2 (5 bases). Trimming left V 7 bases short and J 0 bases short, with 13 bases between. This CDR3 has 14 amino acids. Germline V gene data show CDR1 as MNHNY and CDR2 as SVGAGI (reference sequence). The CDR3 here is CASTPRDSSYEQYF. CDR3 DNA sequence: TGTGCCAGCACCCCCCGGGATTCCTCCTACGAGCAGTACTTC.

In the case of this clone: The same CDR3 also results from other DNA sequences found in this sample. The rearrangement uses TRBV5-1 and TRBJ2-7; 7 bases match TRBD1. Germline CDR1 and CDR2: SGHRS and YFSETQ. Trimming took 4 bases from V and 4 from J; bases not matched to a gene: 11. The CDR3 runs 15 residues. The CDR3 nucleotides read TGCGCCAGCAGCGCCACAGGGGAAAAAAGTTACGAGCAGTACTTC. Residues: CASSATGEKSYEQYF.

This chain links TRBV5-1 with TRBJ1-6, with a weak D call TRBD1 (5 bases). CDR3 size: 15 residues. Trimming shortened V by 3 bases and J by 7 bases, and 14 bases separated the two germline ends. From germline, CDR1 is SGHRS and CDR2 YFSETQ. The CDR3: CASSSQGGGNSPLHF. For the CDR3, the DNA is TGCGCCAGCAGCTCCCAGGGAGGTGGGAATTCACCCCTCCACTTT.

The table lists this clone with a few counts. The chain joins TRBV19 to TRBJ2-2, with TRBD2 identical over 8 bases. Germline values: CDR1 LNHDA, CDR2 SQIVND (reference sequence). CDR3 length equals 15 residues. J lost 4 bases, V lost 7 bases, and 8 bases had no gene match. The CDR3 DNA reads TGTGCCAGTACAACTGGGCGGGAGGTCACCGGGGAGCTGTTTTTT. Translation gives CASTTGREVTGELFF. The full variable domain, in which reference TRBV19 and TRBJ2-2 provide the parts outside the CDR3, is DGGITQSPKYLFRKEGQNVTLSCEQNLNHDAMYWYRQDPGQGLRLIYYSQIVNDFQKGDIAEGYSVSREKKESFPLTVTSAQKNPTAFYLCASTTGREVTGELFFGEGSRLTVL.